The sequence of this T cell receptor (beta chain) was determined in a study of blood T cell repertoires in COVID-19 (dated by TCRdb to the early 2020s). For the study in its entirety: Samples from collaborators originated in the United States, Italy and Spain and spanned both the acute and convalescent phases of COVID-19. The prospective study material was composed of cDNA or gDNA derived from T cells, B-cell-depleted T cells, or PBMCs. Deeply sampled blood TCRbeta repertoires from subjects exposed to, actively infected with, or recovered from COVID-19 were included in the dataset. A freely available public database, intended as a resource for researchers studying the immune response to SARS-CoV-2, is where the repertoires were released. The samples were drawn from the first 160 participants of the ongoing ImmuneRACE study and from more than 1,000 subjects provided by 6 global collaborators. Sample metadata almost always included a de-identified subject ID, COVID-19 status, age in years and sex. HLA class I and class II types, where available, came from metadata supplied by the sample provider rather than from assay-based typing. Broad study findings and their caveats: The amount of clinical and demographic metadata varied by source and participant and was provided uncurated.

Comments on this clone: Which antigen it targets is not known. No much larger clone exists at a distance of one base, and base qualities are not known.

CDR3 length: 15 amino acids, cysteine to phenylalanine. Solely the CDR3 DNA is kept, with 45 bases framed from the first base. CDR1 and CDR2 are read off the germline V gene as SGHRS and YFSETQ. The germline V end is reduced by 4 bases and the J end by 13 bases; junction bases left unmatched: 11. Collaborating institutions collected whole blood in K2EDTA tubes following their own protocols. For TCRbeta analysis, collaborators shipped samples as frozen whole blood, isolated PBMCs, or DNA extracted from either of those sample types. The immunoSEQ Assay, a bias-controlled multiplex PCR, was used to amplify TCRbeta CDR3 regions from genomic DNA. The published analysis was carried out like this. Nucleated cell counts per sample were estimated from amplification of reference gene primers within the assay. To quantify the absolute abundance of each unique TCRbeta CDR3 rearrangement, sequence reads were collapsed and filtered. For each sample, productive Simpson clonality was calculated as the square root of Simpson's diversity index across productive rearrangements. The table comes from immuneACCESS by way of TCRdb, which keeps in-frame sequences with V and J called. Part of the clones is missing from these tables; in studies checked, under half for an unresolved V gene and the rest for unknown reasons. V, J and clone size reflect that table, while D and trimming were determined from the DNA. This sample is represented by 65,000 to 90,000 clones; about 86% of them were singletons. The ten largest account for over 20% of the sample.

The sequenced sample was peripheral blood. The chain employs TRBV5-1 and TRBJ2-5, with 15 bases in between that match TRBD2. The TCR originated in an elderly woman in a cohort sampled during active or convalescent COVID-19. The DNA sequence reads TGCGCCAGCAGCCCGGAGGCGGGACTAGCGGGAGGTCGGTACTTC. Translated, it reads CASSPEAGLAGGRYF.